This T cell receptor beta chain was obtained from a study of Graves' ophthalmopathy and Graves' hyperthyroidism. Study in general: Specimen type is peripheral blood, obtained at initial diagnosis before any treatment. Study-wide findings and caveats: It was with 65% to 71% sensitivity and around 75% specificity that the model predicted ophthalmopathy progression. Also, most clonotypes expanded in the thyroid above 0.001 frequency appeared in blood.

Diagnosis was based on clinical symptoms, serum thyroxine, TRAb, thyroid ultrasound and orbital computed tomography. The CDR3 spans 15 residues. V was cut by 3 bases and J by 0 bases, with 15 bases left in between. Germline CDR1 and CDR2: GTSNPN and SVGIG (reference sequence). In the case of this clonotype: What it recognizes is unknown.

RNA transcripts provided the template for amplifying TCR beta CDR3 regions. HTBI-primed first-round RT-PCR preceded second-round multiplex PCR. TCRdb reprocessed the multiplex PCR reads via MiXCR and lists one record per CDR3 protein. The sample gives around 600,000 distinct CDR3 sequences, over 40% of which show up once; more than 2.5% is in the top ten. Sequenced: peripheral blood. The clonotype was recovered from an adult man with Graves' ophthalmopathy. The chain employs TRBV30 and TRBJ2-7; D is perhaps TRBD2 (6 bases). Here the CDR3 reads CAWRAGSPSSYEQYF. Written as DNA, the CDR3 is TGTGCCTGGAGGGCGGGGTCGCCGAGCTCCTACGAGCAGTACTTC.